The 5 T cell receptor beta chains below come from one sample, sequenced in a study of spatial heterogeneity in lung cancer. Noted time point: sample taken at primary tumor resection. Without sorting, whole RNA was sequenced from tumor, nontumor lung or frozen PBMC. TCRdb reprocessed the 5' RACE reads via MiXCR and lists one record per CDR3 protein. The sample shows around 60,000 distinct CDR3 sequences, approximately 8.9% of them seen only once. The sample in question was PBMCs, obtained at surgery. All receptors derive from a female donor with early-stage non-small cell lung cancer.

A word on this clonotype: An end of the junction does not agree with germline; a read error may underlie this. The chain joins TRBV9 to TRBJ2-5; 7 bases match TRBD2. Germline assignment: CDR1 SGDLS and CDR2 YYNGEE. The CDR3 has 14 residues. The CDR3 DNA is TGTGCCAGCAGCACGGGGGGTTTACAAGAGTCCCAGTACTTC. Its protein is CASSTGGLQESQYF.

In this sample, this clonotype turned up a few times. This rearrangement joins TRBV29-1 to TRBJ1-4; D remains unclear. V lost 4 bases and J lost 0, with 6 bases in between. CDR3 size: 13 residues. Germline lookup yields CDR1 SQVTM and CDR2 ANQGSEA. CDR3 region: CSVVGATNEKLFF. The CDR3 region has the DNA TGCAGCGTTGTTGGGGCAACTAATGAAAAACTGTTTTTT.

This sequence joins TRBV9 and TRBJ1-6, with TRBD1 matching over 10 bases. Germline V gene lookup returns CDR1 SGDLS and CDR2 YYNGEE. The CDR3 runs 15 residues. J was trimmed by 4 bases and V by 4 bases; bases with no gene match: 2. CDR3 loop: CASSPGQGYNSPLHF. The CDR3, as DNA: TGTGCCAGCAGCCCGGGACAGGGGTATAATTCACCCCTCCACTTT.

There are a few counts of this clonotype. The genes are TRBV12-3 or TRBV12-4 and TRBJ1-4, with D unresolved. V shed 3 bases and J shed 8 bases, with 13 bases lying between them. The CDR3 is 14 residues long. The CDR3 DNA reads TGTGCCAGCAGTTTCCTCACAGCACAGGAAAAACTGTTTTTT. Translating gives CASSFLTAQEKLFF.

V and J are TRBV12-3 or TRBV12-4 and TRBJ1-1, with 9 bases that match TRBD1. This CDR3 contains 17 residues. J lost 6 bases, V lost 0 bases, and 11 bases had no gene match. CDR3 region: CASSLAGGTGFDAEAFF. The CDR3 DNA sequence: TGTGCCAGCAGTTTAGCGGGCGGGACAGGGTTTGATGCTGAAGCTTTCTTT.